The clone carrying this T cell receptor beta chain was counted between two and nine times. What it binds is unknown. This entry is derived from a study of T cells in Graves' hyperthyroidism and ophthalmopathy. Study-wide findings and caveats: Ophthalmopathy stood apart from stable hyperthyroidism in a 13 V-J model.

The ends were cut back, 8 bases at V and 4 bases at J, with 13 bases in the middle. CDR1 MNHEY and CDR2 SVGEGT come from the germline V gene. CDR3 length equals 13 residues. RNA transcripts gave rise to amplified TCR beta CDR3 regions. First-round RT-PCR targeting the TCR CDR3 was performed with the HTBI primer set. From the multiplex PCR reads, TCRdb called clonotypes with MiXCR, one entry per CDR3 protein. This table has 600,000 to 650,000 distinct CDR3 sequences, under 25% appearing once. The study based diagnoses on clinical symptoms, serum thyroxine and TRAb, thyroid ultrasound and orbital computed tomography. PBMCs were collected from a roughly 10 ml volume of fresh peripheral blood.

The chain employs TRBV6-2 or TRBV6-3 and TRBJ2-3, with D perhaps matching TRBD1 (6 bases). Sequencing was performed on blood. The source is a man in his thirties or forties with Graves' ophthalmopathy. The CDR3 bases are TGTGCCAGCTCTAGGGGGAGCCCAGATACGCAGTATTTT. Translating gives CASSRGSPDTQYF.